This T cell receptor beta chain was obtained from a study of cytomegalovirus exposure and HLA in healthy donors. Across the whole study: The 120 or so validation repertoires and the approximately 700 first-cohort repertoires shared a platform, a later analysis reported.

The donors were in the roughly 120-subject validation cohort, distinct from the roughly 600-subject first cohort. Clones were sequenced by immunoSEQ multiplex PCR, and TCRdb holds only the in-frame ones, with some missing. The sample yields some 290,000 clones, 88% seen once. Trimming cost V 1 base and J 2 bases, with 6 bases left between them. The CDR3 length is 13 residues. Germline V gene data show CDR1 as MNHNS and CDR2 as SASEGT. Sequencing was done on a sample of PBMCs. The chain carries TRBV6-1 and TRBJ2-7; D not resolved. This TCR came from a man younger than 40 in good health and CMV-seronegative. As DNA, the CDR3 is TGTGCCAGCAGTGAAGGAGTAACCTACGAGCAGTACTTC. This sequence encodes CASSEGVTYEQYF.